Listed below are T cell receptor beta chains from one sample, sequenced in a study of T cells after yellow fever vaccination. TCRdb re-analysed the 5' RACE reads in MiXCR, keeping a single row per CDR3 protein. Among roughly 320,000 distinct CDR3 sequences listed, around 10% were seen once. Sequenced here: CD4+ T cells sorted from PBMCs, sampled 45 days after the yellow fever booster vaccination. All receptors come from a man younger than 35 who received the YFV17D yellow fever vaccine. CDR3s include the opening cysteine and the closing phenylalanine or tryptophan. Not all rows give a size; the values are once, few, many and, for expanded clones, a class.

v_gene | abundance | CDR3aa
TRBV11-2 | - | CASSSTGGGYGYTF
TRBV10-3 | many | CAISDLHTDTQYF
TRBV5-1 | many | CASRSTDNLSPLHF
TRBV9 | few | CASSVDSWGTRKQFF
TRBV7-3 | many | CASRPGPNTGELFF
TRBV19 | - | CASSIGQGPTEAFF
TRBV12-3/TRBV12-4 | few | CASSPGQGALGEKLFF
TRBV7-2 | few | CASSDTSNQPQHF
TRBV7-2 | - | CASSFGRGPPYGYTF
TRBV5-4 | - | CASRTSPQGGVETQYF
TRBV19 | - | CASSIVPDGETQYF
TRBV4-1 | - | CASSQDQGGNEQFF
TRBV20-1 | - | CSARGLTGGDHGYTF
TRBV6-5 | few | CASSPWRISGNTIYF
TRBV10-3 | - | CAISENTDTQYF
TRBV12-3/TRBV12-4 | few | CASSSNRVPDTEAFF
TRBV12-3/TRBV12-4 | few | CASSFGTAGNQPQHF
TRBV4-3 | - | CASSQGVEVYGYTF
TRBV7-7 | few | CASSSGQDTGELFF
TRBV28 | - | CASDGRTGVLGNTIYF
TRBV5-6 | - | CASSHGLAGSSDTQYF
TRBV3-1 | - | CASSQDMGADTQYF
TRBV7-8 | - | CASQRTDLDKNIQYF
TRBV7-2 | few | CASSLRRGYTDTQYF
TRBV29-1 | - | CSVTGGEANNEQFF
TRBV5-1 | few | CASSLVKRGRETQYF
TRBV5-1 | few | CASSLARGRGTDTQYF
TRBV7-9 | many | CASSPPGSNYGYTF
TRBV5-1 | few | CASSLVGGSGGETQYF
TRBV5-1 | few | CASSLAGGDSYNSPLHF
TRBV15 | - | CATSRDRGTIYF
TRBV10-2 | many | CASSRRETYEQYF
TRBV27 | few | CATSPSSGIEQFF
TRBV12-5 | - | CASGLEGGTEAFF
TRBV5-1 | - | CASSFRQLTDTQYF
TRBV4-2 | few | CASSQDQIGAGRYNEQFF
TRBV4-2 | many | CASSPRAGTRSDTQYF
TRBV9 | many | CASSVGEGYTEAFF
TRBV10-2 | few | CASKVGRSYEQYF
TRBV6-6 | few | CASSYSPPGYANEKLFF
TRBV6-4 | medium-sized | CASSDRDTGELFF
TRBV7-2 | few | CASSTIRPYNEQFF
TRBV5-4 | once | CASSLVGGANVLTF
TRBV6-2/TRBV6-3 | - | CASREQGPAETQYF
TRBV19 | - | CASSPTSNNEKLFF
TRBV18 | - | CASSPALATNEKLFF
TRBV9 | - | CASSAGVGQGKQETQYF
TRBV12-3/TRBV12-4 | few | CASIEGSGELFF
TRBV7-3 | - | CASSPMGAETQYF
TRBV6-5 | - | CASRRSGGTSNQPQHF
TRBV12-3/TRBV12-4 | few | CASSLRDGANVLTF
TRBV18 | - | CASSPRDPDEQYF
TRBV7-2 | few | CASSWTGTNLETGGYTF
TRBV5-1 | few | CASSLSGQNNNYGYTF
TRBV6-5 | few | CASSWTRGGYTF
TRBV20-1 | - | CSASPLSAETQYF
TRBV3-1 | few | CASSQTINNEQFF
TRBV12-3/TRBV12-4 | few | CASSLSRAKGYTF